This entry lists 8 T cell receptor beta chains sequenced from one sample in a study of blood T cell repertoires in COVID-19. The repertoire was sequenced with immunoSEQ multiplex PCR; TCRdb's copy has only in-frame clones and lacks some. The table has 150,000 to 200,000 clones, over 75% seen once. The sample was peripheral blood. The receptors stem from a human donor in a cohort sampled during active COVID-19.

This clone came up a few times. The V call is TRBV4-3, the J call TRBJ2-7; 8 bases align to TRBD2. The CDR3 contains 15 residues. The germline gives CDR1 LGHNA, CDR2 YSLEER. The J segment lost 4 bases and the V segment lost 1 base, leaving 6 bases of the junction unmatched. CDR3 coding DNA: TGCGCCAGCAGCCAAGTCGCGGGGGGCGGTTACGAGCAGTACTTC. This sequence encodes CASSQVAGGGYEQYF.

This clone has just a few counts. The chain couples TRBV7-2 to TRBJ1-6, with 8 bases matching TRBD1. Germline CDR1 and CDR2: SGHTA and FQGNSA. V trimming: 5 bases; J trimming: 2 bases; junction bases outside the gene matches: 5. The CDR3 consists of 16 residues. The CDR3 DNA reads as TGTGCCAGCAGCCCTTTGACAGGGGCCTATAATTCACCCCTCCACTTT. Translated: CASSPLTGAYNSPLHF.

The rearrangement links TRBV3-1 (or the pseudogene TRBV3-2) to TRBJ2-3; 12 nucleotides line up with TRBD2. The germline V gene encodes CDR1 LGHDT and CDR2 YNNKEL (reference sequence). The CDR3 has 16 residues. V dropped 4 bases and J dropped 1; count of bases not matched to a gene: 3. The CDR3 nucleotides read TGTGCCAGCAGCCCCCGACTAGCGGGAGGCACAGATACGCAGTATTTT. Translating it yields CASSPRLAGGTDTQYF.

The chain uses TRBV11-2 and TRBJ2-3, with 9 bases aligning to TRBD1. The CDR3 sequence is 15 residues long. With 4 bases clipped from V and 3 bases from J, the junction kept 5 bases outside the gene matches. Germline CDR1 SGHAT, CDR2 FQNNGV. CDR3 protein: CASSSPGQGTDTQYF. For the CDR3, the DNA is TGTGCCAGCAGCTCACCGGGACAGGGTACAGATACGCAGTATTTT.

The chain has TRBV6-5 and TRBJ2-1, with D maybe TRBD2 (5 bases). The V gene's germline CDR1 is MNHEY and CDR2 SVGAGI. Trimming removed 0 bases at V and 5 bases at J, with 8 bases between. This CDR3 is 14 amino acids long. The DNA of the CDR3 is TGTGCCAGCAGTTACTCTAGCGATCACAATGAGCAGTTCTTC. Amino acid sequence: CASSYSSDHNEQFF.

This clone was picked up a small number of times. The V gene is TRBV29-1, the J gene TRBJ2-1, with 11 nucleotides matching TRBD1. This CDR3 is 13 amino acids long. Germline V CDR1 and CDR2: SQVTM, ANQGSEA. J was trimmed by 4 bases and V by 7 bases; bases with no gene match: 3. Here the CDR3 DNA reads TGCAGCGCTGGGACAGGGGGGTACAATGAGCAGTTCTTC. Residues: CSAGTGGYNEQFF.

CDR3 protein: CSVEGLAGQETQYF. The CDR3 DNA reads as TGCAGCGTTGAAGGACTAGCGGGGCAAGAGACCCAGTACTTC. The chain links TRBV29-1 to TRBJ2-5; 11 bases are a match to TRBD2. The CDR3 runs 14 residues. The germline CDR1 and CDR2 sequences are SQVTM and ANQGSEA. Losses at the gene ends were 1 base for V and 2 bases for J; bases not matched to a gene: 0.

V usage is TRBV6-5 and J usage is TRBJ1-1, with D uncertain. Looked up from germline, CDR1 is MNHEY and CDR2 is SVGAGI. V shed 6 bases and J shed 5 bases, with 19 bases lying between them. This CDR3 is 15 amino acids long. CDR3 region: CASSPPHAKVTEAFF. The CDR3 DNA is TGTGCCAGCAGCCCCCCCCACGCTAAAGTAACTGAAGCTTTCTTT.